What follows are 15 T cell receptor beta chains derived from one specimen sequenced in a study of blood T cell repertoires in COVID-19. Profiling relied on immunoSEQ multiplex PCR, and the TCRdb table lists in-frame clones only, not all of them. The sample carries around 140,000 clones, 80% to 90% recorded once. The sequenced material came from peripheral blood. These receptors originate from a man aged 45-65 years with active or convalescent COVID-19.

The V call is TRBV5-1, the J call TRBJ2-7; no firm D call. Germline V gene sequence: CDR1 SGHRS, CDR2 YFSETQ. V lost 1 base and J 4 bases, leaving 12 bases between the germline ends. The CDR3 consists of 14 residues. In DNA, the CDR3 is TGCGCCAGCAGCTTGTTAACAGAGACATACGAGCAGTACTTC. Protein: CASSLLTETYEQYF.

V gene TRBV2 combines with J gene TRBJ2-2, with 7 bases lining up with TRBD1. The CDR3 is 13 amino acids. Germline assignment: CDR1 SNHLY and CDR2 FYNNEI. V lost 7 bases, J lost 4 bases, and 3 bases stayed unmatched. Here the CDR3 reads CASTGTATGELFF. CDR3 nucleotides: TGTGCCAGCACGGGGACAGCCACCGGGGAGCTGTTTTTT.

The chain uses TRBV5-1 and TRBJ1-3; maybe TRBD1 (5 bases). Per the germline V gene, CDR1 is SGHRS and CDR2 is YFSETQ. The germline V and J ends were trimmed by 4 bases and 1 base, with 12 bases remaining between them. The length of the CDR3 is 15 residues. CDR3 bases: TGCGCCAGCAGCCCGGAAGGGGTATCTGGAAACACCATATATTTT. It yields the protein CASSPEGVSGNTIYF. The whole variable domain, remainder taken from reference TRBV5-1 and TRBJ1-3, is KAGVTQTPRYLIKTRGQQVTLSCSPISGHRSVSWYQQTPGQGLQFLFEYFSETQRNKGNFPGRFSGRQFSNSRSEMNVSTLELGDSALYLCASSPEGVSGNTIYFGEGSWLTVV.

The chain is built from TRBV11-2 and TRBJ1-1; 8 bases match TRBD1. With 6 bases clipped from V and 4 bases from J, the junction kept 10 bases outside the gene matches. The CDR3 contains 15 residues. The germline CDR1 and CDR2 sequences are SGHAT and FQNNGV. CDR3 residues: CASRVTTTGGTEAFF. CDR3 in DNA: TGTGCCAGCAGAGTAACTACCACAGGGGGCACTGAAGCTTTCTTT.

This clone has only one observation. The CDR3 spells CATSDPRNHQETQYF. CDR3 DNA: TGTGCCACCAGTGATCCCAGGAACCACCAAGAGACCCAGTACTTC. The V and J genes are TRBV24-1 and TRBJ2-5; D uncertain. Germline assignment: CDR1 KGHDR and CDR2 SFDVKD. Trimming left V 3 bases short and J 0 bases short, with 10 bases between. CDR3 length: 15 residues.

The V call is TRBV19, the J call TRBJ2-1, with D maybe TRBD1 (5 bases). V was cut by 5 bases and J by 0 bases, with 11 bases left in between. Per germline, CDR1 LNHDA and CDR2 SQIVND (reference sequence). The CDR3 runs to 15 residues. DNA of the CDR3: TGTGCCAGTAGTTCGGACACGAGCTCCTACAATGAGCAGTTCTTC. Amino acid sequence: CASSSDTSSYNEQFF.

The rearrangement links TRBV19 to TRBJ2-7; D perhaps matches TRBD2 (6 bases). The length of the CDR3 is 15 residues. Trimming left V 5 bases short and J 0 bases short, with 14 bases between. Per the germline V gene, CDR1 is LNHDA and CDR2 is SQIVND (reference sequence). Written as DNA, the CDR3 is TGTGCCAGTAGTGGGCGGGACGGATACTCCTACGAGCAGTACTTC. Protein sequence: CASSGRDGYSYEQYF. Looking up the rest from reference TRBV19 and TRBJ2-7 gives the full variable domain: DGGITQSPKYLFRKEGQNVTLSCEQNLNHDAMYWYRQDPGQGLRLIYYSQIVNDFQKGDIAEGYSVSREKKESFPLTVTSAQKNPTAFYLCASSGRDGYSYEQYFGPGTRLTVT.

This rearrangement joins TRBV24-1 to TRBJ1-1; no clear D gene. Germline CDR1 KGHDR, CDR2 SFDVKD. There are 13 residues in the CDR3. The V and J ends lost 5 bases and 4 bases respectively, with 10 bases between them. The CDR3 is CATSAAGLTEAFF. CDR3 DNA sequence: TGTGCCACCAGTGCCGCCGGACTCACTGAAGCTTTCTTT.

J is TRBJ1-1 and V is TRBV6-5, with D unclear. The V end lost 7 bases, the J end lost 3 bases, and 9 bases lay between the germline ends. CDR1 and CDR2 from the germline V gene are MNHEY and SVGAGI. CDR3 length equals 12 residues. This chain's CDR3 is CASTRGDTEAFF. The CDR3 region has the DNA TGTGCCAGCACACGAGGAGACACTGAAGCTTTCTTT.

The V gene is TRBV5-6, the J gene TRBJ2-3; D unresolved. Trimming removed 2 bases from V and 4 bases from J, with 8 bases in between. Germline CDR1 is SGHDT and CDR2 is YYEEEE. The CDR3 extends over 13 amino acids. The chain's CDR3 is CASSLSRADTQYF. CDR3 coding DNA: TGTGCCAGCAGCTTATCCCGGGCAGATACGCAGTATTTT. Full variable domain (remainder filled in from reference TRBV5-6 and TRBJ2-3): DAGVTQSPTHLIKTRGQQVTLRCSPKSGHDTVSWYQQALGQGPQFIFQYYEEEERQRGNFPDRFSGHQFPNYSSELNVNALLLGDSALYLCASSLSRADTQYFGPGTRLTVL.

The chain uses TRBV6-5 and TRBJ2-7; maybe TRBD1 (6 bases). CDR3 length: 14 amino acids. V lost 6 bases, J lost 0 bases, and 12 bases lay in between. The V gene's germline CDR1 is MNHEY and CDR2 SVGAGI. The CDR3 nucleotides read TGTGCCAGCAGAGGGGGACATAGCTCCTACGAGCAGTACTTC. This translates into CASRGGHSSYEQYF.

The J gene is TRBJ2-3, the V gene TRBV24-1; D might be TRBD1 (6 bases). This CDR3 has 17 amino acids. In germline, CDR1 is KGHDR, CDR2 SFDVKD. V lost 3 bases to trimming and J lost 6 bases, with 21 bases between them. CDR3 DNA sequence: TGTGCCACCAGTGATCCTCGAGGACAGATTCCCACGGATACGCAGTATTTT. This gives the protein CATSDPRGQIPTDTQYF.

This sequence joins TRBV5-5 and TRBJ2-3; perhaps TRBD1 as D (6 bases). V was clipped by 1 base and J by 2 bases, with 11 bases between them. Per the germline V gene, CDR1 is SGHKS and CDR2 is YYEKEE (reference sequence). This CDR3 has 15 residues. The CDR3: CASSLPGDVTDTQYF. The CDR3 DNA reads as TGTGCCAGCAGCTTGCCAGGGGACGTCACAGATACGCAGTATTTT.

The rearrangement joins TRBV6-2 or TRBV6-3 to TRBJ2-2; TRBD2 might be the D (6 bases). The germline V and J ends were trimmed by 2 bases and 4 bases, with 14 bases remaining between them. Germline V gene data show CDR1 as MNHEY and CDR2 as SVGEGT. The CDR3 runs to 16 residues. The CDR3 is CASSYVGGAPTGELFF. For the CDR3, the DNA is TGTGCCAGCAGTTACGTTGGCGGGGCGCCCACCGGGGAGCTGTTTTTT.

This chain uses TRBV29-1 with TRBJ1-2; 7 nucleotides align to TRBD1. Looked up from germline, CDR1 is SQVTM and CDR2 is ANQGSEA. CDR3 length: 14 residues. Germline trimming cut 5 bases from V and 6 bases from J; bases unmatched to any gene: 12. CDR3 nucleotides: TGCAGCGTTCTTGACAGGGAATGGGTGAATGGCTACACCTTC. As protein: CSVLDREWVNGYTF.